These 26 T cell receptor beta chains were sequenced from one sample in a study of technical replicates of blood from a few donors. Generated by immunoSEQ multiplex PCR, the TCRdb table keeps only in-frame clones and is missing some. The table shows around 85,000 clones, with 90% to 95% occurring only once. Sequencing input: T cells isolated from PBMCs. The receptors here all came from a human donor in good health.

The chain carries TRBV5-4 and TRBJ2-7, with a possible D match to TRBD1 (5 bases). CDR1 SGHNT and CDR2 YYREEE come from the germline V gene (reference sequence). There are 14 residues in the CDR3. V was shortened by 2 bases and J by 4 bases, with 13 bases between the two germline ends. CDR3 sequence: CASSLRQSPYEQYF. The CDR3 DNA reads TGTGCCAGCAGCTTAAGACAGTCGCCTTACGAGCAGTACTTC.

V usage is TRBV29-1 and J usage is TRBJ2-5; TRBD2 is a possible D gene (6 bases). Germline V gene sequence: CDR1 SQVTM, CDR2 ANQGSEA. The V end was cut by 0 bases, the J end by 7 bases, with 6 bases between. CDR3 length equals 11 residues. This chain's CDR3 is CSVEERGTQYF. In DNA form, the CDR3 reads TGCAGCGTTGAAGAGCGGGGGACCCAGTACTTC.

This sequence joins TRBV9 and TRBJ2-3, with D perhaps matching TRBD2 (6 bases). Germline CDR1 is SGDLS and CDR2 is YYNGEE. The CDR3 consists of 14 residues. V was trimmed by 7 bases and J by 5 bases, leaving 17 bases between them. CDR3 region: CASGAWRDGDTQYF. CDR3 DNA: TGTGCCAGCGGAGCATGGCGGGATGGAGATACGCAGTATTTT.

J is TRBJ2-2 and V is TRBV27, with D perhaps TRBD1 (5 bases). Per germline, CDR1 MNHEY and CDR2 SMNVEV (reference sequence). V lost 3 bases, J lost 7 bases, and 9 bases lay in between. The CDR3 runs to 13 residues. CDR3 DNA sequence: TGTGCCAGCAGTTTTTCAGGGTTCGGGGAGCTGTTTTTT. The encoded protein is CASSFSGFGELFF.

V and J are TRBV30 and TRBJ2-2, with 9 bases lining up with TRBD1. The V segment lost 3 bases and the J segment 6 bases; nucleotides outside the gene matches: 8. The CDR3 has 15 residues. Germline CDR1 GTSNPN, CDR2 SVGIG (reference sequence). This chain's CDR3 is CAWRNRGRVSGELFF. Written as DNA, the CDR3 is TGTGCCTGGAGAAACAGGGGGCGGGTGTCCGGGGAGCTGTTTTTT. The full variable domain, with the rest looked up from reference TRBV30 and TRBJ2-2, is SQTIHQWPATLVQPVGSPLSLECTVEGTSNPNLYWYRQAAGRGLQLLFYSVGIGQISSEVPQNLSASRPQDRQFILSSKKLLLSDSGFYLCAWRNRGRVSGELFFGEGSRLTVL.

The chain has TRBV11-2 and TRBJ2-3, with D possibly being TRBD1 (6 bases). The CDR3 is 15 amino acids. CDR1 is SGHAT, CDR2 FQNNGV, per germline. V dropped 1 base and J dropped 5 bases, with 13 bases sitting between them. For the CDR3, the DNA is TGTGCCAGCAGCTTAGTGACAGGCCCAAAAGATACGCAGTATTTT. It encodes CASSLVTGPKDTQYF.

Here the CDR3 DNA reads TGCGCCAGCAGCCAAGATCCAAGACTAGGTGAGGCCCAGTACTTC. The encoded protein is CASSQDPRLGEAQYF. The chain couples TRBV4-1 to TRBJ2-5; tentatively, D is TRBD2 (6 bases). The CDR3 covers 15 residues. Germline CDR1 and CDR2: MGHRA and YSYEKL. The V end was cut by 0 bases, the J end by 9 bases, with 17 bases between.

This sequence joins TRBV27 and TRBJ2-7, with D possibly being TRBD2 (6 bases). The CDR3 sequence is 13 residues long. Germline-derived CDR1 and CDR2 are MNHEY and SMNVEV (reference sequence). Trimming pared 3 bases from V and 4 bases from J, leaving 10 bases between. CDR3 sequence reads: CASSFAGLYEQYF. In nucleotides, the CDR3 is TGTGCCAGCAGTTTTGCGGGGTTATACGAGCAGTACTTC.

The chain carries TRBV6-6 and TRBJ1-2, with D perhaps matching TRBD1 (5 bases). The CDR3 extends over 13 amino acids. Germline lookup yields CDR1 MNHNY and CDR2 SVGAGI (reference sequence). CDR3 sequence: CALSAQGSHGYTF. As DNA, the CDR3 is TGTGCTCTCTCCGCCCAGGGAAGCCATGGCTACACCTTC.

This clone showed up just a few times. The chain joins TRBV4-1 to TRBJ2-2; tentative D call: TRBD1 (5 bases). CDR1 is MGHRA, CDR2 YSYEKL, per germline. The V and J ends lost 4 bases and 1 base respectively, with 13 bases between them. This CDR3 is built from 16 residues. In nucleotides, the CDR3 is TGCGCCAGCAGCCCGTCGACAGTGCTGAACACCGGGGAGCTGTTTTTT. Residues: CASSPSTVLNTGELFF.

This clone has just one count. This chain joins TRBV6-5 and TRBJ1-1; the D gene is possibly TRBD1 (5 bases). CDR3 length: 15 residues. The V and J ends lost 0 bases and 1 base respectively, with 9 bases between them. The germline gives CDR1 MNHEY, CDR2 SVGAGI. This CDR3 reads CASSYSDNQNTEAFF. The DNA for the CDR3 is TGTGCCAGCAGTTACTCGGACAACCAGAACACTGAAGCTTTCTTT.

The rearrangement links TRBV7-2 to TRBJ1-2, with 9 positions matching TRBD1. The V gene's germline CDR1 is SGHTA and CDR2 FQGNSA. The CDR3 extends over 16 amino acids. J gave up 7 bases and V 4 bases, and 13 bases lay outside the gene matches. The CDR3 reads CASSSYLGQGRGGYTF. CDR3 DNA sequence: TGTGCCAGCAGCTCCTACCTCGGACAGGGGAGAGGTGGCTACACCTTC.

The genes are TRBV5-1 and TRBJ2-3; weak D call: TRBD1 (5 bases). V was trimmed by 0 bases and J by 6 bases, leaving 14 bases between them. This CDR3 is 15 amino acids long. Germline V gene lookup returns CDR1 SGHRS and CDR2 YFSETQ. DNA for the CDR3: TGCGCCAGCAGCTTGGCGTCAGGGAACAAGGATACGCAGTATTTT. It codes for CASSLASGNKDTQYF.

The CDR3 sequence is CASKGTGAGGSQPQHF. The CDR3 DNA follows: TGTGCCAGCAAAGGGACAGGGGCGGGTGGTAGTCAGCCCCAGCATTTT. The chain employs TRBV28 and TRBJ1-5, with 10 positions matching TRBD1. CDR1 is MDHEN and CDR2 is SYDVKM in the germline V gene. The length of the CDR3 is 16 residues. The junction had 12 bases not matched to a gene; V was cut back by 7 bases and J by 6 bases.

This chain links TRBV10-1 with TRBJ2-3, with D unresolved. Germline CDR1 reads WNHNN; CDR2 reads SYGVQD (reference sequence). CDR3 size: 15 residues. V was clipped by 5 bases and J by 0 bases, with 12 bases between them. CDR3 protein: CASSMNRASTDTQYF. Here the CDR3 DNA reads TGCGCCAGCAGTATGAACCGAGCTAGCACAGATACGCAGTATTTT.

The CDR3 protein is CASSGDRVRDEKLFF. The CDR3 DNA reads TGTGCCAGTAGTGGTGACCGGGTCAGAGATGAAAAACTGTTTTTT. The rearrangement links TRBV19 to TRBJ1-4; D is uncertain. With 5 bases removed from V and 6 bases from J, the gap between germline ends came to 16 bases. The germline CDR1 and CDR2 sequences are LNHDA and SQIVND (reference sequence). This CDR3 contains 15 residues.

The chain combines TRBV28 with TRBJ1-5; D may be TRBD1 (6 bases). Deletions cut 3 bases from V and 7 bases from J, with 19 bases between. Germline V lookup: CDR1 MDHEN, CDR2 SYDVKM. The CDR3 has 16 residues. In DNA form, the CDR3 reads TGTGCCAGCAGTTTTTTGGGGCAGGGGAACGGACAGCCCCAGCATTTT. Protein sequence: CASSFLGQGNGQPQHF.

The V and J genes are TRBV4-1 and TRBJ1-5; D is possibly TRBD1 (6 bases). The V gene's germline CDR1 is MGHRA and CDR2 YSYEKL. V was trimmed by 0 bases and J by 5 bases, leaving 11 bases between them. The CDR3 is 15 residues long. CDR3 coding DNA: TGCGCCAGCAGCCAAGAGCCGGCAGGGGATCAGCCCCAGCATTTT. Translating it yields CASSQEPAGDQPQHF.

J is TRBJ1-6 and V is TRBV5-4; 7 nucleotides match TRBD1. Germline V gene sequence: CDR1 SGHNT, CDR2 YYREEE (reference sequence). The junction had 11 bases not matched to a gene; V was cut back by 3 bases and J by 8 bases. There are 16 residues in the CDR3. The CDR3 nucleotides are TGTGCCAGCAGCTCCGCCCAACAGGGGCTATATTCACCCCTCCACTTT. Amino acids: CASSSAQQGLYSPLHF.

V usage is TRBV5-1 and J usage is TRBJ2-7; 13 positions match TRBD2. Germline V gene data show CDR1 as SGHRS and CDR2 as YFSETQ. Trimming at V came to 2 bases and at J to 0 bases, leaving 8 bases not matched to a gene. The CDR3 contains 18 residues. CDR3 sequence reads: CASSFRLAGGGGSYEQYF. The CDR3 bases are TGCGCCAGCAGCTTCCGACTAGCGGGGGGAGGAGGCTCCTACGAGCAGTACTTC.

This sequence joins TRBV7-3 and TRBJ2-3, with 7 bases matching TRBD1. Trimming cost V 5 bases and J 8 bases; bases outside gene matches: 19. CDR3 size: 17 residues. The germline V gene has CDR1 SGHTA and CDR2 FQGTGA. Written as DNA, the CDR3 is TGTGCCAGCAGCCCAACGGCAGGGGGAGTAAAGAGGCTTACGCAGTATTTT. Protein: CASSPTAGGVKRLTQYF.

This chain connects TRBV5-4 to TRBJ2-7; TRBD2 aligns across 8 bases. The germline CDR1 and CDR2 sequences are SGHNT and YYREEE (reference sequence). Trimming at V came to 3 bases and at J to 0 bases, leaving 5 bases not matched to a gene. There are 15 residues in the CDR3. CDR3 amino acids: CASSYFSGDSYEQYF. The CDR3 DNA sequence: TGTGCCAGCAGCTACTTTAGCGGGGACTCCTACGAGCAGTACTTC.

The chain couples TRBV2 to TRBJ2-7, with D perhaps TRBD1 (6 bases). Trimming shortened V by 0 bases and J by 5 bases, and 11 bases separated the two germline ends. Germline lookup yields CDR1 SNHLY and CDR2 FYNNEI. The length of the CDR3 is 14 residues. The CDR3 spells CASSEARRGNEQYF. In DNA, the CDR3 is TGTGCCAGCAGTGAAGCCCGCAGGGGTAACGAGCAGTACTTC.

This sequence joins TRBV9 and TRBJ2-3; D ambiguous. Looked up from germline, CDR1 is SGDLS and CDR2 is YYNGEE. This CDR3 contains 13 residues. V shed 4 bases and J shed 5 bases, with 11 bases lying between them. CDR3 in amino acids: CASSLESRDTQYF. The DNA for the CDR3 is TGTGCCAGCAGCCTAGAATCCAGAGATACGCAGTATTTT.

This rearrangement joins TRBV7-9 to TRBJ1-2; a weak D match, TRBD1 (5 bases). Germline V gene data show CDR1 as SEHNR and CDR2 as FQNEAQ (reference sequence). This CDR3 is built from 13 residues. Trimming took 6 bases from V and 7 from J, leaving 15 bases between them. CDR3 protein: CASSRATGGGYTF. Here the CDR3 DNA reads TGTGCCAGCAGTCGAGCAACGGGGGGTGGCTACACCTTC.

The chain is built from TRBV7-9 and TRBJ2-1, with D possibly being TRBD1 (5 bases). In germline, CDR1 is SEHNR, CDR2 FQNEAQ (reference sequence). This CDR3 contains 17 residues. V shed 5 bases and J shed 5 bases, with 22 bases lying between them. The CDR3 DNA is TGTGCCAGCAGCCCCCTTGGCAGGGCAGTGAACGACAATGAGCAGTTCTTC. It encodes CASSPLGRAVNDNEQFF.